This T cell receptor beta chain was found in a study of T cell responses to AZD1222 COVID-19 vaccine. General study results and limits: Clonal diversity was possibly underestimated, and the donors were mostly white British, with more females. Dominant at 160-218 and 743-854, vaccine-associated CD4 TCRs also spanned spike.

The ends were cut back, 2 bases at V and 0 bases at J, with 7 bases in the middle. Germline V gives CDR1 LGHDT, CDR2 YNNKEL (reference sequence). CDR3 length: 14 amino acids. Concerning this clone: Its target is not known.

Here immunoSEQ multiplex PCR was the method, and the copy in TCRdb shows in-frame clones only, minus some. Among 120,000 to 150,000 clones listed, approximately 90% were seen once. The TCR was taken from an adult in good health. The sample in question was peripheral blood, obtained on day 0 of MenACWY control vaccination. The rearrangement links TRBV3-1 (or the pseudogene TRBV3-2) to TRBJ1-1; D gene uncertain. CDR3 region: CASSQRTLNTEAFF. CDR3 DNA: TGTGCCAGCAGCCAACGAACCCTGAACACTGAAGCTTTCTTT.